The 26 T cell receptor beta chains below all came from one sample that was sequenced in a study of memory CD4+ T cells and cytomegalovirus serostatus. The sort gate was single viable CD3+CD4+CD8-CD45RO+ cells for memory CD4+ T cells. TCRdb's table, derived via immunoSEQ multiplex PCR, lists solely in-frame clones and lacks some. This sample carries about 73,000 clones, roughly 78% of them seen once, and the ten largest clones take just over 2.5%. Sequencing was done on a sample of memory CD4+ T cells from blood. The receptor source for this set is an adult in good health and CMV-seropositive.

This clone was recorded many times. This chain links TRBV25-1 with TRBJ1-2; D uncertain. Trimming pared 2 bases from V and 4 bases from J, leaving 8 bases between. The CDR3 extends over 13 amino acids. Germline V gene lookup returns CDR1 MGHDK and CDR2 SYGVNS. The CDR3 region has the DNA TGTGCCAGCAGTGAAAGATATACCTATGGCTACACCTTC. As protein: CASSERYTYGYTF.

This clone was picked up one time. The V and J genes are TRBV15 and TRBJ1-3, with D possibly being TRBD1 (5 bases). Trimming took off 4 bases at V and 3 bases at J, with 13 bases between the two ends. CDR3 length equals 15 residues. Germline V gene lookup returns CDR1 LNHNV and CDR2 YYDKDF (reference sequence). Here the CDR3 reads CATSTQTRGGNTIYF. The CDR3 bases are TGTGCCACCAGCACCCAGACGAGGGGTGGAAACACCATATATTTT.

The rearrangement links TRBV11-2 to TRBJ1-1; the match to TRBD1 covers 7 bases. The length of the CDR3 is 14 residues. CDR1 is SGHAT and CDR2 is FQNNGV in the germline V gene. V lost 5 bases and J lost 3; bases outside the gene matches: 6. CDR3 protein: CASSNQGGYTEAFF. The CDR3 DNA reads as TGTGCCAGCAGCAACCAGGGGGGTTACACTGAAGCTTTCTTT.

The rearrangement links TRBV14 to TRBJ2-1, with no clear D. The CDR3 is 15 amino acids. Trimming left V 0 bases short and J 0 bases short, with 6 bases between. CDR1 is SGHDN and CDR2 is FVKESK in the germline V gene. In DNA form, the CDR3 reads TGTGCCAGCAGCCAAGACAGTTTCTCCTACAATGAGCAGTTCTTC. Its protein product is CASSQDSFSYNEQFF.

The V call is TRBV6-1, the J call TRBJ2-6, with D perhaps being TRBD1 or TRBD2 (5 bases each). Germline-derived CDR1 and CDR2 are MNHNS and SASEGT. This CDR3 has 15 amino acids. V lost 6 bases and J 1 base, leaving 10 bases between the germline ends. The CDR3: CASRPGRSGANVLTF. The CDR3 DNA reads as TGTGCCAGCAGGCCAGGGAGATCTGGGGCCAACGTCCTGACTTTC.

CDR3 DNA sequence: TGCGCCAGCAGCTTTACACTGACGCACTATGGCTACACCTTC. Its protein is CASSFTLTHYGYTF. V and J are TRBV5-1 and TRBJ1-2; no definite D call. Germline V gives CDR1 SGHRS, CDR2 YFSETQ. Trimming took 2 bases from V and 3 from J, leaving 11 bases between them. There are 14 residues in the CDR3.

The chain has TRBV7-9 and TRBJ1-5; D uncertain. Per germline, CDR1 SEHNR and CDR2 FQNEAQ (reference sequence). This CDR3 comprises 13 residues. Trimming pared 7 bases from V and 2 bases from J, leaving 9 bases between. CDR3 bases: TGTGCCAGCACTGACCAGGGCAATCAGCCCCAGCATTTT. This gives the protein CASTDQGNQPQHF.

Written as DNA, the CDR3 is TGTGCCAGCAGCAACAGGGCGGGCTACACCTTC. This sequence encodes CASSNRAGYTF. The gene calls are TRBV6-5 and TRBJ1-2; tentative D call: TRBD1 (6 bases). Trimming pared 6 bases from V and 8 bases from J, leaving 10 bases between. CDR1 and CDR2 (germline): MNHEY, SVGAGI. The CDR3 loop spans 11 amino acids.

The chain couples TRBV13 to TRBJ1-1, with a weak D call TRBD1 (6 bases). The CDR3 sequence is 13 residues long. With 5 bases removed from V and 1 base from J, the gap between germline ends came to 8 bases. Germline assignment: CDR1 PRHDT and CDR2 FYEKMQ (reference sequence). As DNA, the CDR3 is TGTGCCAGCAGCCAACAGGGGAACACTGAAGCTTTCTTT. Encoded protein: CASSQQGNTEAFF.

The chain links TRBV19 to TRBJ1-2; possible D gene TRBD1, 6 bases. The V gene's germline CDR1 is LNHDA and CDR2 SQIVND (reference sequence). Between the trimmed V and J ends, which lost 6 bases and 3 bases, there was a span of 20 bases. The CDR3 extends over 16 amino acids. The CDR3 DNA reads TGTGCCAGTAGCGCCGACGGACAGACGGTTTACTATGGCTACACCTTC. This translates into CASSADGQTVYYGYTF.

The CDR3 loop is CSVGGGQGVNEKLFF. The CDR3 bases are TGCAGCGTTGGCGGTGGACAGGGCGTCAATGAAAAACTGTTTTTT. The V and J genes are TRBV29-1 and TRBJ1-4; the match to TRBD1 covers 8 bases. The CDR3 is made up of 15 amino acids. Losses at the gene ends were 4 bases for V and 5 bases for J; bases not matched to a gene: 9. Germline V CDR1 and CDR2: SQVTM, ANQGSEA.

The chain uses TRBV2 and TRBJ2-4, with D perhaps TRBD1 (5 bases). The germline gives CDR1 SNHLY, CDR2 FYNNEI. Trimming removed 2 bases at V and 9 bases at J, with 17 bases between. The CDR3 loop spans 15 amino acids. This CDR3 reads CASSERVQGRVIQYF. CDR3 nucleotide sequence: TGTGCCAGCAGTGAAAGGGTTCAGGGTCGGGTCATTCAGTACTTC.

This clone was observed a few times. The V and J genes are TRBV9 and TRBJ1-5; D gene uncertain. V was trimmed by 0 bases and J by 4 bases, leaving 11 bases between them. The germline gives CDR1 SGDLS, CDR2 YYNGEE. The CDR3 consists of 15 residues. The CDR3 here is CASSVESSPNQPQHF. CDR3 nucleotides: TGTGCCAGCAGCGTAGAAAGCAGCCCGAATCAGCCCCAGCATTTT.

The genes are TRBV7-6 and TRBJ1-3; D possibly corresponds to TRBD1 (6 bases). CDR3 length: 13 amino acids. V was pared by 5 bases and J by 6 bases, with 11 bases between. Germline values: CDR1 SGHVS, CDR2 FNYEAQ. The CDR3 protein is CASSHRDSNTIYF. The CDR3 coding sequence is TGTGCCAGCAGCCACAGGGACTCAAACACCATATATTTT.

This clone appeared a single time. This chain connects TRBV30 to TRBJ2-2; 8 nucleotides match TRBD1. The CDR3 extends over 14 amino acids. V lost 3 bases to trimming and J lost 8 bases; unmatched junction nucleotides: 8. Germline lookup yields CDR1 GTSNPN and CDR2 SVGIG (reference sequence). CDR3 residues: CAWSRDRYIGELFF. CDR3 DNA sequence: TGTGCCTGGAGCCGGGACAGGTACATAGGGGAGCTGTTTTTT. Drawing the rest from reference TRBV30 and TRBJ2-2, the complete variable domain is SQTIHQWPATLVQPVGSPLSLECTVEGTSNPNLYWYRQAAGRGLQLLFYSVGIGQISSEVPQNLSASRPQDRQFILSSKKLLLSDSGFYLCAWSRDRYIGELFFGEGSRLTVL.

V gene TRBV5-1 combines with J gene TRBJ2-3; D is ambiguous. Germline CDR1 is SGHRS and CDR2 is YFSETQ. Trimming took 0 bases from V and 0 from J, leaving 14 bases between them. This CDR3 has 17 residues. CDR3 protein: CASSLGGGSSSTDTQYF. CDR3 nucleotides: TGCGCCAGCAGCTTGGGCGGCGGCAGTTCTAGCACAGATACGCAGTATTTT.

The V and J genes are TRBV7-2 and TRBJ2-2; D gene unclear. The CDR3 consists of 17 residues. Trimming took off 5 bases at V and 6 bases at J, with 22 bases between the two ends. CDR1 and CDR2 (germline): SGHTA, FQGNSA. The CDR3 reads CASSHSRGGLRPGELFF. The CDR3 DNA follows: TGTGCCAGCAGCCACTCTAGAGGTGGGCTTAGGCCCGGGGAGCTGTTTTTT.

The chain joins TRBV7-2 to TRBJ2-1, with 8 bases matching TRBD2. Germline V gene data show CDR1 as SGHTA and CDR2 as FQGNSA. CDR3 length: 16 residues. J gave up 2 bases and V 5 bases, and 8 bases lay outside the gene matches. This CDR3 is CASSRSGSGAYNEQFF. CDR3 sequence (DNA): TGTGCCAGCAGCCGGAGCGGGAGTGGGGCCTACAATGAGCAGTTCTTC.

This clone was counted once. The chain joins TRBV15 to TRBJ2-1, with 7 bases aligning to TRBD2. CDR3 size: 17 residues. From germline, CDR1 is LNHNV and CDR2 YYDKDF (reference sequence). V gave up 0 bases and J gave up 0 bases; unmatched junction bases: 5. CDR3 sequence reads: CATSRDRGRASYNEQFF. The CDR3 region has the DNA TGTGCCACCAGCAGAGATCGAGGGAGGGCCTCCTACAATGAGCAGTTCTTC.

The V gene is TRBV14, the J gene TRBJ1-2; D ambiguous. This CDR3 contains 12 residues. V was clipped by 0 bases and J by 2 bases, with 1 base between them. Germline assignment: CDR1 SGHDN and CDR2 FVKESK. DNA for the CDR3: TGTGCCAGCAGCCAAGACAACTATGGCTACACCTTC. It specifies CASSQDNYGYTF.

The chain carries TRBV19 and TRBJ1-6; no clear D. Trimming cost V 5 bases and J 10 bases, with 18 bases left between them. The CDR3 length is 15 residues. The germline gives CDR1 LNHDA, CDR2 SQIVND (reference sequence). CDR3 residues: CASSGPREWRSPLHF. The CDR3 DNA follows: TGTGCCAGTAGTGGGCCGAGGGAGTGGAGGTCACCCCTCCACTTT. The variable domain in full, completed from reference TRBV19 and TRBJ1-6, reads DGGITQSPKYLFRKEGQNVTLSCEQNLNHDAMYWYRQDPGQGLRLIYYSQIVNDFQKGDIAEGYSVSREKKESFPLTVTSAQKNPTAFYLCASSGPREWRSPLHFGNGTRLTVT.

As DNA, the CDR3 is TGTGCCAGCAGTCCCGGGACAGGCTACAATGAGCAGTTCTTC. Translated: CASSPGTGYNEQFF. This chain uses TRBV7-7 with TRBJ2-1, with TRBD1 matching over 8 bases. V shed 6 bases, J shed 3 bases, and the junction held 4 bases outside the gene matches. The CDR3 is made up of 14 amino acids. Germline CDR1 SSHAT, CDR2 FNYEAQ (reference sequence).

The CDR3 loop reads CASSFWDPSTDTQYF. In DNA form, the CDR3 reads TGTGCCAGCAGCTTTTGGGACCCTAGCACAGATACGCAGTATTTT. V and J are TRBV11-2 and TRBJ2-3; D may match TRBD1 or TRBD2 (5 bases each). The V end was cut by 3 bases, the J end by 0 bases, with 10 bases between. CDR3 size: 15 residues. Germline V lookup: CDR1 SGHAT, CDR2 FQNNGV.

The chain uses TRBV30 and TRBJ1-1, with D tentatively TRBD1 (6 bases). Trimming shortened V by 7 bases and J by 4 bases, and 13 bases separated the two germline ends. CDR1 GTSNPN and CDR2 SVGIG come from the germline V gene (reference sequence). The CDR3 is 12 amino acids. Written as DNA, the CDR3 is TGTGCCTTAGACCGGGGGCCCACTGAAGCTTTCTTT. This gives the protein CALDRGPTEAFF.

This clone has just a few counts. This chain joins TRBV7-8 and TRBJ1-5, with D tentatively TRBD1 (5 bases). The ends were cut back, 2 bases at V and 3 bases at J, with 20 bases in the middle. The CDR3 totals 18 residues. Germline CDR1 reads SGHVS; CDR2 reads FQNEAQ. CDR3 loop: CASSLRPGTASFNQPQHF. As DNA, the CDR3 is TGTGCCAGCAGCTTACGTCCTGGGACGGCCTCCTTCAATCAGCCCCAGCATTTT.

The rearrangement uses TRBV9 and TRBJ1-1; D is possibly TRBD1 (5 bases). This CDR3 spans 15 amino acids. Per the germline V gene, CDR1 is SGDLS and CDR2 is YYNGEE. The V end was cut by 3 bases, the J end by 3 bases, with 15 bases between. The CDR3 region has the DNA TGTGCCAGCAGCGCGTACCTCGGGGGGGACACTGAAGCTTTCTTT. Translating it yields CASSAYLGGDTEAFF.